This TCR beta chain was obtained from a study of early T cells in non-severe SARS-CoV-2 infection. As for the study in general: Whole-blood bulk RNA, unsorted, was sequenced, and chains were unpaired.

TCRdb reanalysed the 5' RACE reads using MiXCR and keeps one entry per CDR3 protein. Of tens of thousands of distinct CDR3 sequences in the sample, 6% to 8.5% were seen once. This clonotype has only a few counts. Germline CDR1 and CDR2: SGDLS and YYNGEE. The CDR3 loop spans 15 amino acids. The V and J ends lost 3 bases and 3 bases respectively, with 10 bases between them. This clonotype originated in an adult who was a healthcare worker with PCR-confirmed SARS-CoV-2 infection or an uninfected control (not recorded which). Sequenced input: whole blood. V gene TRBV9 combines with J gene TRBJ2-6; D is unresolved. For the CDR3, the DNA is TGTGCCAGCAGCGGCCGGAACTTTGGGGCCAACGTCCTGACTTTC. Translation: CASSGRNFGANVLTF.